The 4 T cell receptor beta chains given below trace back to one sample, sequenced in a study of cytomegalovirus exposure and HLA in healthy donors. The study ran its PCR with 60 Vbeta and 13 Jbeta primers. Libraries were prepared by immunoSEQ multiplex PCR; TCRdb keeps only in-frame clonotypes and omits some of them. The sample holds under 200,000 clones, approximately 79% seen once. Specimen: PBMCs. The receptors were sampled from a man aged 40-49 years in good health and CMV-seronegative.

This clone has only one observation. The V call is TRBV9, the J call TRBJ1-1; 8 bases map to TRBD1. The CDR3 is 14 residues long. Per the germline V gene, CDR1 is SGDLS and CDR2 is YYNGEE. V gave up 4 bases and J gave up 1 base; unmatched junction bases: 3. CDR3 sequence reads: CASSPTGANTEAFF. DNA for the CDR3: TGTGCCAGCAGCCCGACAGGGGCGAACACTGAAGCTTTCTTT.

The V gene is TRBV6-6, the J gene TRBJ1-1; tentative D call: TRBD1 (6 bases). The CDR3 is made up of 15 amino acids. From germline, CDR1 is MNHNY and CDR2 SVGAGI (reference sequence). V dropped 2 bases and J dropped 9 bases, with 19 bases sitting between them. The CDR3 here is CASSYPEGGAEQAFF. Written as DNA, the CDR3 is TGTGCCAGCAGTTACCCAGAAGGGGGGGCAGAGCAAGCTTTCTTT.

The V and J genes are TRBV6-5 and TRBJ2-2, with 10 bases matching TRBD2. This CDR3 has 15 amino acids. The V gene's germline CDR1 is MNHEY and CDR2 SVGAGI. Trimming cost V 2 bases and J 7 bases; bases outside gene matches: 4. CDR3 sequence reads: CASSYIAGGGGELFF. The CDR3 DNA reads as TGTGCCAGCAGTTACATAGCGGGGGGTGGCGGGGAGCTGTTTTTT.

The V and J genes are TRBV7-9 and TRBJ1-4; possible D gene TRBD1, 5 bases. V was pared by 4 bases and J by 8 bases, with 17 bases between. Germline-derived CDR1 and CDR2 are SEHNR and FQNEAQ (reference sequence). The CDR3 extends over 15 amino acids. CDR3 protein: CASSSPGQGGEKLFF. The CDR3 bases are TGTGCCAGCAGCTCCCCGGGCCAGGGAGGCGAAAAACTGTTTTTT.